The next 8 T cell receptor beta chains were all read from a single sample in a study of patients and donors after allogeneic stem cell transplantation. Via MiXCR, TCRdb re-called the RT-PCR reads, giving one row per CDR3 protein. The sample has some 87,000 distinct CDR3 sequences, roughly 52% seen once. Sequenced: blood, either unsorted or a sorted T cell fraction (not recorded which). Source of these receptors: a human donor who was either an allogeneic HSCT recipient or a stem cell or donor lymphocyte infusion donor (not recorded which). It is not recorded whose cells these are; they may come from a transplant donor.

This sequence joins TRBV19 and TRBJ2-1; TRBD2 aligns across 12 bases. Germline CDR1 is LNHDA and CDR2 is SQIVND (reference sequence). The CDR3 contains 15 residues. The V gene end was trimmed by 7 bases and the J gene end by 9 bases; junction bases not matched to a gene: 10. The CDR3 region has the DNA TGTGCCAGTACTAGAGGACTAGCGGGATTTACTGAGCAGTTCTTC. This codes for CASTRGLAGFTEQFF.

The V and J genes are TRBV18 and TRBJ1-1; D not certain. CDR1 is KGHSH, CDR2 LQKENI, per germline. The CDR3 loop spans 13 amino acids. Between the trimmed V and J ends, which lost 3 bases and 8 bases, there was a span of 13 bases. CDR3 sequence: CASSPGFTWEAFF. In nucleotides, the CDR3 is TGTGCCAGCTCACCGGGTTTTACCTGGGAAGCTTTCTTT.

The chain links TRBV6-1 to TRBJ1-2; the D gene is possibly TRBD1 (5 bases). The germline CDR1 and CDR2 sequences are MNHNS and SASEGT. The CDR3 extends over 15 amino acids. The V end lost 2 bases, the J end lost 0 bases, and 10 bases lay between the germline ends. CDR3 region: CASSEPGTSNYGYTF. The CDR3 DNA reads TGTGCCAGCAGTGAACCAGGGACCTCTAACTATGGCTACACCTTC.

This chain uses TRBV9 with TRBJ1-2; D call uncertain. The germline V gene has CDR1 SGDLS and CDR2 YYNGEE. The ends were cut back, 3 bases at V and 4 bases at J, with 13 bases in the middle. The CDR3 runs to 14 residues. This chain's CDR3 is CASSDPLRGYGYTF. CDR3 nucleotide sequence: TGTGCCAGCAGCGATCCTCTCCGGGGCTATGGCTACACCTTC. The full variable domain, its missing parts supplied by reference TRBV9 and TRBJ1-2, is DSGVTQTPKHLITATGQRVTLRCSPRSGDLSVYWYQQSLDQGLQFLIQYYNGEERAKGNILERFSAQQFPDLHSELNLSSLELGDSALYFCASSDPLRGYGYTFGSGTRLTVV.

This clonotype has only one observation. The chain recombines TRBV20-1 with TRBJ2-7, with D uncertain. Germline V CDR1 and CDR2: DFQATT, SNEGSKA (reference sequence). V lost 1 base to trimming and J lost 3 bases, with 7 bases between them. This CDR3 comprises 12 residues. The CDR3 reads CSARGSSYEQYF. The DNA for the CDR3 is TGCAGTGCTAGAGGGAGTAGCTACGAGCAGTACTTC.

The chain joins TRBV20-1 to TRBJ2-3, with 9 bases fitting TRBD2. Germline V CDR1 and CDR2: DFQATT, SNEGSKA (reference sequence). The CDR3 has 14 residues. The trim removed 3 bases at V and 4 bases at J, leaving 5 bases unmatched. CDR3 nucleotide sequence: TGCAGTGCTAGGGAACTAGCGGGCCCAGATACGCAGTATTTT. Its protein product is CSARELAGPDTQYF.

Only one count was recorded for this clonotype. CDR3 nucleotide sequence: TGCAGTGCTCCATTGGGGGGGCTGGGGAACACTGAAGCTTTCTTT. It is translated as CSAPLGGLGNTEAFF. V and J are TRBV20-1 and TRBJ1-1; perhaps TRBD1 as D (6 bases). The CDR3 consists of 15 residues. Germline CDR1 and CDR2: DFQATT and SNEGSKA (reference sequence). The ends were cut back, 5 bases at V and 1 base at J, with 17 bases in the middle.

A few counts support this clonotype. CDR3: CASSLPRGRNSPLHF. CDR3 nucleotides: TGTGCCAGCAGTTTACCCCGGGGCAGAAATTCACCCCTCCACTTT. V is TRBV12-3 or TRBV12-4 and J is TRBJ1-6; weak D call: TRBD1 (5 bases). The CDR3 spans 15 residues. Trimming shortened V by 2 bases and J by 7 bases, and 12 bases separated the two germline ends.